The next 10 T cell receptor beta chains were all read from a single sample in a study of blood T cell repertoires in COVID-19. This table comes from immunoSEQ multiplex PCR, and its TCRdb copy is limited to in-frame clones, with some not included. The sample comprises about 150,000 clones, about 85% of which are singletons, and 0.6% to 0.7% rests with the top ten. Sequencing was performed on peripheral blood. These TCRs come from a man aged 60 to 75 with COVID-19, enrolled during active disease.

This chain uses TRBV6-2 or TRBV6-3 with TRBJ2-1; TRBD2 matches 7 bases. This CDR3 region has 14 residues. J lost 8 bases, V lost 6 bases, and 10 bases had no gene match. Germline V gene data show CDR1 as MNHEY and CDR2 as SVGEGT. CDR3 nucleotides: TGTGCCAGCAGATACCGGGCGGGGGTGGATGAGCAGTTCTTC. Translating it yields CASRYRAGVDEQFF.

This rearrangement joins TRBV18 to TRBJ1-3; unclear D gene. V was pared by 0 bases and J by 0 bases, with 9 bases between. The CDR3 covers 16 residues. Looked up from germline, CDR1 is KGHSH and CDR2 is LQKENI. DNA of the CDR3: TGTGCCAGCTCACCACCCTCGGACTACTCTGGAAACACCATATATTTT. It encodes CASSPPSDYSGNTIYF.

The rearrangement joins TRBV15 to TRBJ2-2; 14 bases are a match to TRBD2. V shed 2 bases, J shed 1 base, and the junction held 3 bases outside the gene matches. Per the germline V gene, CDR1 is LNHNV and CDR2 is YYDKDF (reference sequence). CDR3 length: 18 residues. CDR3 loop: CATSRSGLAGGNTGELFF. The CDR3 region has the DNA TGTGCCACCAGCAGATCCGGACTAGCGGGAGGGAACACCGGGGAGCTGTTTTTT. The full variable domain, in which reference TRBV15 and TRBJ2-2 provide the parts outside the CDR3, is DAMVIQNPRYQVTQFGKPVTLSCSQTLNHNVMYWYQQKSSQAPKLLFHYYDKDFNNEADTPDNFQSRRPNTSFCFLDIRSPGLGDTAMYLCATSRSGLAGGNTGELFFGEGSRLTVL.

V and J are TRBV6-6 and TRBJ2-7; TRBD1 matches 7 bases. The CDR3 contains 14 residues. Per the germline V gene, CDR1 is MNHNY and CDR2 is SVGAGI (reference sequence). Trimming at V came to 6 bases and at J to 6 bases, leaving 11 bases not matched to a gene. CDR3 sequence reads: CASSLQGNRGEQYF. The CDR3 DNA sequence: TGTGCCAGCAGCCTACAGGGTAACAGGGGCGAGCAGTACTTC.

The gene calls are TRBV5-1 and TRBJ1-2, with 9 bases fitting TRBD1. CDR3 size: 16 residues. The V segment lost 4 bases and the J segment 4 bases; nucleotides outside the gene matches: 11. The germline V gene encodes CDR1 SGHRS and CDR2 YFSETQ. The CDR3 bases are TGCGCCAGCAGCCCCGGGACAGGGACCCCCATCTATGGCTACACCTTC. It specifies CASSPGTGTPIYGYTF.

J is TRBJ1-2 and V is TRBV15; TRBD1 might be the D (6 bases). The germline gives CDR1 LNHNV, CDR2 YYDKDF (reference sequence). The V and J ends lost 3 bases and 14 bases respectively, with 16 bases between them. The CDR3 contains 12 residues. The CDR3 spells CATSSRVGARTF. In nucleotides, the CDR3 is TGTGCCACCAGCAGTCGGGTGGGGGCTAGGACCTTC.

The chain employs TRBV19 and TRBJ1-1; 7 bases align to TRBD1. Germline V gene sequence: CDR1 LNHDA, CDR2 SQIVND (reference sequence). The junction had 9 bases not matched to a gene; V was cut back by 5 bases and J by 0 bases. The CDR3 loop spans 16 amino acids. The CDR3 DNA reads TGTGCCAGTAGTGCCTTGACAGGGTATATGAACACTGAAGCTTTCTTT. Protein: CASSALTGYMNTEAFF.

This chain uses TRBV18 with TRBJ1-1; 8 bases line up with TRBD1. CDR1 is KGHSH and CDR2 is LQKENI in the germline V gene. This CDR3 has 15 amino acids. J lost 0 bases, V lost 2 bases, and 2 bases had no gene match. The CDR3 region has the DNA TGTGCCAGCTCACCAAGCAGGGGGCTGAACACTGAAGCTTTCTTT. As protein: CASSPSRGLNTEAFF.

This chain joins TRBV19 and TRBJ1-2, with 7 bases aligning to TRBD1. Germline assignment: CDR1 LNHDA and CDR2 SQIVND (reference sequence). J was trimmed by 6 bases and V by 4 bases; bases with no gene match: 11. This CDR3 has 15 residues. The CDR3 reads CASSTSPQGLDGYTF. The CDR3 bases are TGTGCCAGTAGTACTTCCCCACAGGGGTTGGATGGCTACACCTTC.

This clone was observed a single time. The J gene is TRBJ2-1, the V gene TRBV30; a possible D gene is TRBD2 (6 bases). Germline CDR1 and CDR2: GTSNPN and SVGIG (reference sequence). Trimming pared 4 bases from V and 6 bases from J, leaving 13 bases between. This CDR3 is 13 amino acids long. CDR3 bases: TGTGCCTGGAACCGAGGAGGGGTCAATGAGCAGTTCTTC. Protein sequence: CAWNRGGVNEQFF.